This T cell receptor (beta chain) was obtained from a study of molecular identifiers for immune sequencing clone quantification. General study results and limits: Clonotypes topping 20 RNA copies carried over 99% of effector molecules but under 1% of naive ones.

The authors gated naive CD8 T cells as CD8+CD4-CCR7+CD45RA+ for sorting. Bulk TCR libraries used previously described methods and listed TCR primers. TCRdb used MiXCR to reprocess the PCR reads, holding one entry per CDR3 protein. The sample consists of roughly 93,000 distinct CDR3 sequences, roughly 20% of them appearing once. The CDR3 extends over 15 amino acids. Unmatched junction bases numbered 7, after V lost 3 bases and J lost 2 bases. The germline gives CDR1 MGHDK, CDR2 SYGVNS. As regards this clonotype: Antigen unknown.

The source material was naive CD8+ T cells from blood, with Jurkat cell RNA spiked in. Subset of the sample: FACS-sorted CD8+CD4-CCR7+CD45RA+ naive T cells. V gene TRBV25-1 combines with J gene TRBJ2-7, with 7 bases identical to TRBD1. This clonotype was obtained from a human donor in good health. Some libraries in this study had Jurkat cell RNA spiked in. CDR3 residues: CASSDPGQGAYEQYF. For the CDR3, the DNA is TGTGCCAGCAGTGACCCCGGGCAGGGGGCCTACGAGCAGTACTTC.